A selection of T cell receptor beta chains follows, all from one sample in a study of blood T cell repertoires in COVID-19. Clones were sequenced by immunoSEQ multiplex PCR, and TCRdb holds only the in-frame ones, with some missing. The sample has approximately 250,000 clones; 88% are singletons. The specimen was PBMCs or T cells enriched from blood (not recorded which). Receptors were obtained from a woman between 35 and 50 years old who had been exposed to COVID-19. CDR3s include the opening cysteine and the closing phenylalanine or tryptophan. Each record gives: D gene, V gene, J gene, clone size, CDR3 length, CDR3 protein, CDR3 DNA. The D gene is left open where the match is weak. A clone size is listed for some rows: how often the clone was seen (once, few, many), or a class if it is expanded.

D gene: NA; V gene: TRBV9; J gene: TRBJ1-2; clone size: NA; CDR3 length: 11; CDR3 protein: CASSADKIITF; CDR3 DNA: TGTGCCAGCAGCGCGGACAAGATCATTACCTTC
D gene: NA; V gene: TRBV5-1; J gene: TRBJ1-3; clone size: NA; CDR3 length: 16; CDR3 protein: CASTTTGLGSGNTIYF; CDR3 DNA: TGCGCCAGCACGACAACAGGGTTGGGCTCCGGAAACACCATATATTTT
D gene: NA; V gene: TRBV3-1/TRBV3-2; J gene: TRBJ1-3; clone size: NA; CDR3 length: 14; CDR3 protein: CASSHWGAGNTIYF; CDR3 DNA: TGTGCCAGCAGCCATTGGGGGGCTGGAAACACCATATATTTT
D gene: TRBD1; V gene: TRBV6-2/TRBV6-3; J gene: TRBJ2-1; clone size: NA; CDR3 length: 16; CDR3 protein: CASSYSGTGMYREQFF; CDR3 DNA: TGTGCCAGCAGTTACTCGGGGACAGGCATGTATAGGGAGCAGTTCTTC
D gene: NA; V gene: TRBV9; J gene: TRBJ2-3; clone size: NA; CDR3 length: 13; CDR3 protein: CASSVAGTDTQYF; CDR3 DNA: TGTGCCAGCAGCGTGGCTGGCACAGATACGCAGTATTTT
D gene: NA; V gene: TRBV24-1; J gene: TRBJ2-6; clone size: NA; CDR3 length: 16; CDR3 protein: CATSGRGLSGANVLTF; CDR3 DNA: TGTGCCACCAGTGGAAGGGGCCTATCTGGGGCCAACGTCCTGACTTTC
D gene: TRBD2; V gene: TRBV7-9; J gene: TRBJ2-1; clone size: NA; CDR3 length: 15; CDR3 protein: CASSYGLAAYNEQFF; CDR3 DNA: TGTGCCAGCAGCTATGGACTAGCGGCGTACAATGAGCAGTTCTTC
D gene: NA; V gene: TRBV19; J gene: TRBJ2-7; clone size: NA; CDR3 length: 13; CDR3 protein: CASNARGMYEQYF; CDR3 DNA: TGTGCCAGTAATGCTAGAGGGATGTACGAGCAGTACTTC
D gene: TRBD1; V gene: TRBV19; J gene: TRBJ1-2; clone size: NA; CDR3 length: 13; CDR3 protein: CASSPWTGDGYTF; CDR3 DNA: TGTGCCAGTAGTCCCTGGACAGGTGATGGCTACACCTTC
D gene: NA; V gene: TRBV6-5; J gene: TRBJ1-1; clone size: few; CDR3 length: 12; CDR3 protein: CASSSKNTEAFF; CDR3 DNA: TGTGCCAGCAGTTCCAAGAACACTGAAGCTTTCTTT
D gene: TRBD1; V gene: TRBV28; J gene: TRBJ1-1; clone size: NA; CDR3 length: 12; CDR3 protein: CASSPLDREAFF; CDR3 DNA: TGTGCCAGCAGTCCCTTGGACAGGGAAGCTTTCTTT
D gene: NA; V gene: TRBV30; J gene: TRBJ2-3; clone size: NA; CDR3 length: 17; CDR3 protein: CAWSVVSSRRGTDTQYF; CDR3 DNA: TGTGCCTGGAGCGTCGTGTCTTCCCGGAGGGGAACAGATACGCAGTATTTT
D gene: NA; V gene: TRBV5-1; J gene: TRBJ2-3; clone size: NA; CDR3 length: 16; CDR3 protein: CASRRWGGASTDTQYF; CDR3 DNA: TGTGCCAGCAGGCGCTGGGGCGGGGCAAGCACAGATACGCAGTATTTT
D gene: TRBD1; V gene: TRBV30; J gene: TRBJ1-6; clone size: NA; CDR3 length: 15; CDR3 protein: CAWGTGSSYNSPLHF; CDR3 DNA: TGTGCCTGGGGGACAGGGAGCTCCTATAATTCACCCCTCCACTTT
D gene: NA; V gene: TRBV10-3; J gene: TRBJ1-6; clone size: NA; CDR3 length: 13; CDR3 protein: CAIKGSVDSPLHF; CDR3 DNA: TGTGCCATCAAGGGTAGCGTCGATTCACCCCTCCACTTT
D gene: TRBD2; V gene: TRBV24-1; J gene: TRBJ2-3; clone size: NA; CDR3 length: 18; CDR3 protein: CATSAPIGIAGETDTQYF; CDR3 DNA: TGTGCCACCAGTGCCCCGATTGGGATAGCGGGAGAAACAGATACGCAGTATTTT
D gene: NA; V gene: TRBV7-8; J gene: TRBJ1-1; clone size: NA; CDR3 length: 13; CDR3 protein: CASSLVAGTEAFF; CDR3 DNA: TGTGCCAGCAGCTTAGTAGCGGGAACTGAAGCTTTCTTT
D gene: TRBD1; V gene: TRBV11-1; J gene: TRBJ1-1; clone size: NA; CDR3 length: 14; CDR3 protein: CASSNRGLGTEAFF; CDR3 DNA: TGTGCCAGCAGCAACAGGGGGCTGGGGACTGAAGCTTTCTTT
D gene: TRBD1; V gene: TRBV3-1/TRBV3-2; J gene: TRBJ1-1; clone size: once; CDR3 length: 14; CDR3 protein: CASSLPGTVGEAFF; CDR3 DNA: TGTGCCAGCAGCCTTCCCGGGACAGTCGGTGAAGCTTTCTTT
D gene: NA; V gene: TRBV15; J gene: TRBJ2-7; clone size: NA; CDR3 length: 13; CDR3 protein: CATSRYRAYEQYF; CDR3 DNA: TGTGCCACCAGCAGATACAGAGCCTACGAGCAGTACTTC
D gene: NA; V gene: TRBV30; J gene: TRBJ2-2; clone size: NA; CDR3 length: 14; CDR3 protein: CAWSELGPTGELFF; CDR3 DNA: TGTGCCTGGAGTGAACTGGGCCCAACCGGGGAGCTGTTTTTT
D gene: NA; V gene: TRBV4-1; J gene: TRBJ2-7; clone size: NA; CDR3 length: 15; CDR3 protein: CASSLTEGQYYEQYF; CDR3 DNA: TGCGCCAGCAGCCTGACTGAGGGACAATACTACGAGCAGTACTTC
D gene: NA; V gene: TRBV18; J gene: TRBJ1-1; clone size: once; CDR3 length: 13; CDR3 protein: CASSWGQNTEAFF; CDR3 DNA: TGTGCCAGCTCCTGGGGACAGAACACTGAAGCTTTCTTT
D gene: NA; V gene: TRBV3-1/TRBV3-2; J gene: TRBJ2-3; clone size: NA; CDR3 length: 13; CDR3 protein: CASSQGGTDTQYF; CDR3 DNA: TGTGCCAGCAGCCAAGGAGGCACAGATACGCAGTATTTT
D gene: TRBD1; V gene: TRBV11-3; J gene: TRBJ1-2; clone size: NA; CDR3 length: 16; CDR3 protein: CASSSGRDRFNYGYTF; CDR3 DNA: TGTGCCAGCAGCTCAGGACGGGACAGATTTAACTATGGCTACACCTTC
D gene: NA; V gene: TRBV6-2/TRBV6-3; J gene: TRBJ1-5; clone size: NA; CDR3 length: 15; CDR3 protein: CASSYWRDSNQPQHF; CDR3 DNA: TGTGCCAGCAGTTACTGGAGGGACAGCAATCAGCCCCAGCATTTT
D gene: TRBD1; V gene: TRBV27; J gene: TRBJ1-5; clone size: NA; CDR3 length: 15; CDR3 protein: CASSSEDRVGQPQHF; CDR3 DNA: TGTGCCAGCAGTTCCGAAGACAGGGTTGGACAGCCCCAGCATTTT
D gene: NA; V gene: TRBV11-2; J gene: TRBJ2-3; clone size: NA; CDR3 length: 11; CDR3 protein: CASSLRDTQYF; CDR3 DNA: TGTGCCAGCAGCCTCCGGGATACGCAGTATTTT
D gene: TRBD1; V gene: TRBV5-6; J gene: TRBJ1-1; clone size: NA; CDR3 length: 17; CDR3 protein: CASSLPGTGLGNTEAFF; CDR3 DNA: TGTGCCAGCAGCTTGCCCGGGACAGGGTTGGGGAACACTGAAGCTTTCTTT